The T cell receptor (beta chain) described here comes from a study of blood T cell repertoires in COVID-19. Study details: COVID-19 samples from acute and convalescent phases originated in the United States, Italy and Spain. The analysed material was cDNA or gDNA that came from T cells, B-cell-depleted T cells, or PBMCs.

Germline lookup yields CDR1 SGHTA and CDR2 FQGNSA. The J segment lost 2 bases and the V segment lost 5 bases, leaving 8 bases of the junction unmatched. The CDR3 extends over 16 amino acids. In the authors' methods: Counts of nucleated cells, estimated from reference gene primer amplification, were obtained. Measured with immunoSEQ multiplex PCR; TCRdb has only the in-frame clones, and not every one. V, J and clone size were drawn from that table, and D and trimming were deduced from the DNA. Of about 210,000 clones in the sample, about 87% are singletons; the top ten hold about 1.7%. This receptor was obtained from a man aged 65 to 85 with acute or convalescent COVID-19. The sequencing input was peripheral blood. J is TRBJ2-3 and V is TRBV7-2; TRBD2 matches at 9 bases. The CDR3 loop reads CASSQAGGLITDTQYF. In DNA, the CDR3 is TGTGCCAGCAGCCAAGCGGGGGGTCTTATCACAGATACGCAGTATTTT.